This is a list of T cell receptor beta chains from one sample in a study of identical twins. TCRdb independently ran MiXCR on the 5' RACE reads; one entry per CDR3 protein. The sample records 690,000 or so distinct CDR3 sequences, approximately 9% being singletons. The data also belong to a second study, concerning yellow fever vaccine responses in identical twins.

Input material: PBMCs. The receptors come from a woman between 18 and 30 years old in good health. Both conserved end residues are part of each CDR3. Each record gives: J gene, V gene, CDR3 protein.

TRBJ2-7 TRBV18 CASGAGQGLSYEQYF
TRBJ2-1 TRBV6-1 CASSLQGAAISYNEQFF
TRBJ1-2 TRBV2 CASRLPGEAGYTF
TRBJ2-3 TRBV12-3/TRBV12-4 CASSRGEGMDTQYF
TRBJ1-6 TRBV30 CAWAPAPTAPLHF
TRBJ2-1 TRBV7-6 CASSDLADEQFF
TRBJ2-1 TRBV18 CASSLYSGRAEEQFF
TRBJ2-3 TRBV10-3 CASRQGAIATDTQYF
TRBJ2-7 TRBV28 CASSFGTDTSEQYF
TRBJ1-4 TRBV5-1 CASSPGINEKLFF
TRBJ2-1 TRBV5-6 CASSLDSDNEQFF
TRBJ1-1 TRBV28 CASSSPGTPGGTEAFF
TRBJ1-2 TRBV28 CASSPSGADYGYTF
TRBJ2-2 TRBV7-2 CASSSSGRAIPGELFF
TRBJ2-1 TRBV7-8 CASSPVGGNEQFF
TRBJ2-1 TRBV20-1 CSARKARAGRNNEQFF
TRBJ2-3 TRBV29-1 CSVEEVGRVNYF
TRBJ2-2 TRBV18 CASSPVGTGPLGSTGELFF
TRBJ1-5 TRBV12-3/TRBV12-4 CASSPVGFSNNQPQHF
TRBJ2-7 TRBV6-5 CASSYPTGLSNEQYF
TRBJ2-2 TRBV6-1 CASIRSTGELFF
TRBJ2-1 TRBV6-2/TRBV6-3 CASSYLRGGNEQFF
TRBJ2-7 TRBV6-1 CASSGGLAGLNEQYF
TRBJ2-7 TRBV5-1 CASSLEDSYEQYF
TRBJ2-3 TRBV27 CASQLHQTATDTRYF
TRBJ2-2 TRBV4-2 CASSQDRGPGELFF
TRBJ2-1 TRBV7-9 CASSQSGSTNEQFF
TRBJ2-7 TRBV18 CASSPQREGNEQYF
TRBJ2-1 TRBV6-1 CASRKTGTGSGEQFF
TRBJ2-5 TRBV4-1 CASSQRQGETQYF
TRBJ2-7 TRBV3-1 CASSQGRSGRSSYEQYF
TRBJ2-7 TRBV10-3 CAISESPEQYEQYF
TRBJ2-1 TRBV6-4 CASSEAGGQNNEQFF
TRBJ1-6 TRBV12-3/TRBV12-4 CASSIRQGNSPLHF
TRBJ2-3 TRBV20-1 CCARPSGLIPAPQYF
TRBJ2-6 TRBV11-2 CASSFSGQPGANVLTF
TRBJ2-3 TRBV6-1 CASSVIAVGSDTQYF